These T cell receptor beta chains were read from a single sample in a study of glioma-infiltrating T cells after dendritic cell vaccination. TCRdb's copy holds only in-frame clones and misses some; the assay was immunoSEQ multiplex PCR. The sample comprises about 96,000 clones, over 60% of which are singletons, and 6% rests with the top ten. The specimen comprised blood, sampled before dendritic cell vaccination. The receptors here all came from a human donor with glioblastoma. Both conserved end residues are part of each CDR3. The D gene is left open where the match is weak. The size entry is marked missing in some rows and otherwise reads once, few, many or a size class.

abundance | d_gene | j_gene | v_gene | CDR3nt | CDR3aa
. | TRBD2 | TRBJ2-1 | TRBV2 | TGTGCCAGCAGTGAAACTAGCGGGAGGGACTACAATGAGCAGTTCTTC | CASSETSGRDYNEQFF
. | TRBD1 | TRBJ1-1 | TRBV6-5 | TGTGCCAGCAGTTACTCGGGGACAGGGCTCACTGAAGCTTTCTTT | CASSYSGTGLTEAFF
. | . | TRBJ1-2 | TRBV9 | TGTGCCAGCAGAGTGGGGGGGGAGGGATCGGGCGGCTACACCTTC | CASRVGGEGSGGYTF
. | TRBD1 | TRBJ1-2 | TRBV28 | TGTGCCAGCAGTTCCTACCCGGGACAGGGACTTAACTATGGCTACACCTTC | CASSSYPGQGLNYGYTF
. | TRBD2 | TRBJ2-7 | TRBV5-1 | TGCGCCAGCAGCTTTTATTCCAGCGGGATCTCCTACGAGCAGTACTTC | CASSFYSSGISYEQYF
. | . | TRBJ2-7 | TRBV27 | TGTGCCAGCAGTTTATCTCGTCAGGGGTCGTACGAGCAGTACTTC | CASSLSRQGSYEQYF
. | . | TRBJ1-2 | TRBV2 | TGTGCCAGCAGGAGAGGGGCAGGGGATTTCTCCTTC | CASRRGAGDFSF
. | TRBD2 | TRBJ2-2 | TRBV2 | TGTGCCAGCAGGGGGACTAGCGGGACCGGGGAGCTGTTTTTT | CASRGTSGTGELFF
few | . | TRBJ1-2 | TRBV30 | TGTGCCTGGTGGTCCGGCAGGGGCATCTATGGCTACACCTTC | CAWWSGRGIYGYTF
few | TRBD2 | TRBJ2-7 | TRBV5-4 | TGTGCCAGCAGCCCGGTAGCGGGATCCTACGAGCAGTACTTC | CASSPVAGSYEQYF
. | . | TRBJ2-2 | TRBV27 | TGTGCCAGCAGTTTCGCGAGTAGGGGTACCGGGGAGCTGTTTTTT | CASSFASRGTGELFF
. | . | TRBJ1-4 | TRBV28 | TGTGCCAGCAGCCCTACAGGGTCCACTAATGAAAAACTGTTTTTT | CASSPTGSTNEKLFF
. | TRBD1 | TRBJ1-5 | TRBV7-8 | TGTGCCAGCAGCCTCACCGGGACAGGGGCCGTTAGCAATCAGCCCCAGCATTTT | CASSLTGTGAVSNQPQHF
. | TRBD1 | TRBJ2-5 | TRBV7-9 | TGTGCCAGCAGTTTTACAGGGGGCGGTGAGACCCAGTACTTC | CASSFTGGGETQYF
. | . | TRBJ2-6 | TRBV6-6 | TGTGCCAGCAGTTACGGCAACCCCCCTGGGGCCAACGTCCTGACTTTC | CASSYGNPPGANVLTF
few | TRBD1 | TRBJ2-5 | TRBV7-8 | TGTGCCAGCAGCTTAGTCCGGGACAGGGGGGGAGAGCAGTACTTC | CASSLVRDRGGEQYF
. | . | TRBJ1-2 | TRBV7-9 | TGTGCCAGCAGCCTCAACCTAAAAGATTCCGGCTACACCTTC | CASSLNLKDSGYTF
. | TRBD2 | TRBJ2-7 | TRBV4-1 | TGCGCCAGCAGCCCGACCGGGACTAGGGGCTACGAGCAGTACTTC | CASSPTGTRGYEQYF
. | TRBD2 | TRBJ2-3 | TRBV18 | TGTGCCAGCTCACCCCCAGCGGGGACGGCAGATACGCAGTATTTT | CASSPPAGTADTQYF
. | TRBD1 | TRBJ1-1 | TRBV11-2 | TGTGCCAGCAGCTTTTGGGACAGAAAACAAGCTTTCTTT | CASSFWDRKQAFF
. | . | TRBJ2-7 | TRBV19 | TGTGCCAGTAGTATAGTCCTGGAGAGTGAGCAGTACTTC | CASSIVLESEQYF
. | TRBD1 | TRBJ2-5 | TRBV29-1 | TGCAGCGTCGGTACCCCGGGACAGGGGATAGGGACCCAGTACTTC | CSVGTPGQGIGTQYF
. | TRBD1 | TRBJ1-1 | TRBV27 | TGTGCCAGCAGTTTAACAGGGGAATGGGGCACTGAAGCTTTCTTT | CASSLTGEWGTEAFF
. | . | TRBJ1-2 | TRBV5-1 | TGCGCCAGCAGCTTTGGGACAACGATGAACTATGGCTACACCTTC | CASSFGTTMNYGYTF
once | . | TRBJ1-1 | TRBV7-3 | TGTGCCAGCAGCTTAAATCAGGGGATGAACACTGAAGCTTTCTTT | CASSLNQGMNTEAFF
few | . | TRBJ1-1 | TRBV7-9 | TGTGCCAGCAGCTTCCAGGGAGGGTACACTGAAGCTTTCTTT | CASSFQGGYTEAFF
. | . | TRBJ1-2 | TRBV10-3 | TGTGCCATCAGTGAGTATGGTCCGGAGGGCTACACCTTC | CAISEYGPEGYTF
. | . | TRBJ2-6 | TRBV28 | TGTGCCAGCAGTTTTTTCCAGGGGAATAGTGGGGCCAACGTCCTGACTTTC | CASSFFQGNSGANVLTF
. | . | TRBJ1-1 | TRBV27 | TGTGCCAGCAGTCTGAGCATGTGGACTGAAGCTTTCTTT | CASSLSMWTEAFF
. | TRBD2 | TRBJ2-3 | TRBV4-2 | TGTGCCAGCAGCCAAGATTGGGGCCCTGAAGTAGCGGGGGGAGTAGATACGCAGTATTTT | CASSQDWGPEVAGGVDTQYF
. | . | TRBJ1-5 | TRBV6-5 | TGTGCCAGCAGTCAGGGGTCCGCTCAGCCCCAGCATTTT | CASSQGSAQPQHF
. | . | TRBJ1-3 | TRBV4-1 | TGCGCCAGCAGCCAAGAGAGAATCTCTGGAAACACCATATATTTT | CASSQERISGNTIYF
. | TRBD2 | TRBJ2-7 | TRBV18 | TGTGCCAGCTCACCACCGCTGGCATTAGCGGGGGCCTTCTCCTACGAGCAGTACTTC | CASSPPLALAGAFSYEQYF
. | . | TRBJ2-2 | TRBV12-5 | TGTGCTAGTGGCCGCGATAACACCGGGGAGCTGTTTTTT | CASGRDNTGELFF
. | . | TRBJ2-1 | TRBV7-9 | TGTGCCAGCAGCCCGGGTAATGAGCAGTTCTTC | CASSPGNEQFF
. | TRBD1 | TRBJ2-7 | TRBV2 | TGTGCCAGCAGTGAGGACAGGAATTACGAGCAGTACTTC | CASSEDRNYEQYF
. | TRBD2 | TRBJ2-3 | TRBV7-3 | TGTGCCAGCAGCCCCTCCGGGACTAGCGTTTTTACAGATACGCAGTATTTT | CASSPSGTSVFTDTQYF
. | . | TRBJ2-3 | TRBV7-9 | TGTGCCAGCAGCTTCCATGGACTTGGGGCAGATACGCAGTATTTT | CASSFHGLGADTQYF
. | . | TRBJ1-2 | TRBV2 | TGTGCCAGCCACTTAGGACAGCTAAACTATGGCTACACCTTC | CASHLGQLNYGYTF
. | . | TRBJ2-7 | TRBV5-1 | TGCGCCAGCAGCTTGGGGGCTACCCACTCCTACGAGCAGTACTTC | CASSLGATHSYEQYF
. | TRBD1 | TRBJ1-2 | TRBV5-1 | TGCGCCAGCAGCTTGGAAGGGAAACCGAGGACAGGGGACCATAACTATGGCTACACCTTC | CASSLEGKPRTGDHNYGYTF
. | . | TRBJ1-1 | TRBV2 | TGTGCCAGCATCCGAAGGGGGGGTTCCCCGGGGACTGAAGCTTTCTTT | CASIRRGGSPGTEAFF
. | . | TRBJ1-2 | TRBV9 | TGTGCCAGCAGCGTAGCTACAGGAGTTGGGCATGGCTACACCTTC | CASSVATGVGHGYTF
once | TRBD2 | TRBJ2-3 | TRBV18 | TGTGCCAGCTCACCCGGACTAGCGGGGGGGCCTAGTGATACGCAGTATTTT | CASSPGLAGGPSDTQYF
. | TRBD2 | TRBJ2-5 | TRBV5-1 | TGCGCCAGCAGCCGGGGGGGGCTCCAAGAGACCCAGTACTTC | CASSRGGLQETQYF
. | . | TRBJ2-3 | TRBV27 | TGTGCCAGCAGACAGGGCCGGGGCACAGATACGCAGTATTTT | CASRQGRGTDTQYF
once | TRBD1 | TRBJ2-7 | TRBV30 | TGTGCCTGGAACCGGGACAGGGACTACGAGCAGTACTTC | CAWNRDRDYEQYF
. | TRBD2 | TRBJ2-1 | TRBV5-4 | TGTGCCAGCAGCTTGTTTTGGGGGCGAACTAGCGGGGTGGGGTTAAATGAGCAGTTCTTC | CASSLFWGRTSGVGLNEQFF
. | TRBD1 | TRBJ2-7 | TRBV6-1 | TGTGCCAGCAGCTGGACAGGGGGCACAGACGAGCAGTACTTC | CASSWTGGTDEQYF
. | TRBD2 | TRBJ2-7 | TRBV11-2 | TGTGCCAGCAGCTTGGGACTAGAGTACGAGCAGTACTTC | CASSLGLEYEQYF
. | . | TRBJ2-5 | TRBV19 | TGTGCCAGTAGTAATTCTCTGCGGGGAGAGACCCAGTACTTC | CASSNSLRGETQYF
. | . | TRBJ2-7 | TRBV6-1 | TGTGCCAGCAGTCCATTAACCGGGACAAGGTACGAGCAGTACTTC | CASSPLTGTRYEQYF
. | TRBD1 | TRBJ2-7 | TRBV28 | TGTGCCTGCCATACCGGACAGGGGGCGTACGAGCAGTACTTC | CACHTGQGAYEQYF
. | . | TRBJ1-5 | TRBV6-1 | TGTGCTTCCACTTCAATTAGCAATCAGCCCCAGCATTTT | CASTSISNQPQHF